A single sample gave rise to the 32 T cell receptor beta chains below, sequenced in a study of T cell responses to AZD1222 COVID-19 vaccine. The data were produced by immunoSEQ multiplex PCR, yet TCRdb's version contains in-frame clones alone and is incomplete. The data hold roughly 190,000 clones, with approximately 91% observed a single time. The sequencing here drew on peripheral blood, taken 28 days after the second AZD1222 dose. Source of these receptors: an adult who received the AZD1222 COVID-19 vaccine.

This chain connects TRBV7-2 to TRBJ2-1, with D hard to call. The CDR3 totals 14 residues. CDR1 and CDR2 from the germline V gene are SGHTA and FQGNSA. Trimming cost V 5 bases and J 3 bases, with 11 bases left between them. The CDR3 reads CASSRGPIYNEQFF. DNA of the CDR3: TGTGCCAGCAGCCGTGGACCCATCTACAATGAGCAGTTCTTC.

This rearrangement joins TRBV18 to TRBJ2-3; no reliable D call. The germline V gene has CDR1 KGHSH and CDR2 LQKENI. With 2 bases removed from V and 1 base from J, the gap between germline ends came to 7 bases. There are 14 residues in the CDR3. The CDR3 protein is CASSPRWGTDTQYF. Here the CDR3 DNA reads TGTGCCAGCTCACCAAGGTGGGGCACAGATACGCAGTATTTT.

The V call is TRBV6-2 or TRBV6-3, the J call TRBJ1-2; the D gene is possibly TRBD1 (5 bases). V gave up 3 bases and J gave up 2 bases, with 13 bases separating them. This CDR3 contains 15 residues. Germline V gives CDR1 MNHEY, CDR2 SVGEGT. The CDR3 loop is CASSYYGGSNYGYTF. The CDR3 DNA is TGTGCCAGCAGTTATTACGGGGGTTCGAACTATGGCTACACCTTC.

The chain carries TRBV5-4 and TRBJ2-5; a possible D gene is TRBD1 (5 bases). CDR1 SGHNT and CDR2 YYREEE come from the germline V gene (reference sequence). V lost 5 bases and J 5 bases, leaving 16 bases between the germline ends. The CDR3 has 14 residues. CDR3 bases: TGTGCCAGCAGGAAGGGGCAGGGATACGAGACCCAGTACTTC. It yields the protein CASRKGQGYETQYF.

The chain has TRBV6-1 and TRBJ2-5; no definite D call. The V gene lost 7 bases and the J gene lost 4 bases, with 4 bases spanning the gap. From germline, CDR1 is MNHNS and CDR2 SASEGT. The CDR3 length is 10 residues. The CDR3 is CASIGETQYF. CDR3 in DNA: TGTGCCAGCATAGGAGAGACCCAGTACTTC.

The chain carries TRBV28 and TRBJ2-7, with 13 bases lining up with TRBD2. This CDR3 region has 12 residues. Trimming at V came to 8 bases and at J to 7 bases, leaving 2 bases not matched to a gene. Germline CDR1 reads MDHEN; CDR2 reads SYDVKM. The CDR3 DNA follows: TGTGCCAGCGGACTAGCGGGAGATGAGCAGTACTTC. This sequence encodes CASGLAGDEQYF.

CDR3: CASSPRTSGTTGELFF. The CDR3 DNA reads TGTGCCAGCAGCCCTAGGACTAGCGGAACCACCGGGGAGCTGTTTTTT. The gene calls are TRBV7-6 and TRBJ2-2; 10 nucleotides align to TRBD2. The ends lost 5 bases at V and 4 bases at J; junction bases unmatched: 7. In germline, CDR1 is SGHVS, CDR2 FNYEAQ. The CDR3 has 16 residues.

The chain couples TRBV25-1 to TRBJ1-3, with D perhaps matching TRBD1 (5 bases). Germline V CDR1 and CDR2: MGHDK, SYGVNS. CDR3 length: 14 residues. The ends were cut back, 6 bases at V and 0 bases at J, with 9 bases in the middle. Here the CDR3 DNA reads TGTGCCAGCAGCTGGACACTCTCTGGAAACACCATATATTTT. Its translation is CASSWTLSGNTIYF.

V and J are TRBV6-5 and TRBJ2-3; TRBD1 is a possible D gene (5 bases). The CDR3 length is 16 residues. Trimming removed 0 bases at V and 0 bases at J, with 10 bases between. CDR1 and CDR2 from the germline V gene are MNHEY and SVGAGI. CDR3 sequence: CASSYSQGTSTDTQYF. In DNA, the CDR3 is TGTGCCAGCAGTTACTCGCAGGGAACTAGCACAGATACGCAGTATTTT.

This chain uses TRBV6-1 with TRBJ1-1, with D unresolved. CDR1 and CDR2 (germline): MNHNS, SASEGT. V shed 7 bases and J shed 0 bases, with 18 bases lying between them. The CDR3 spans 16 residues. CDR3 DNA sequence: TGTGCCAGCATTGACGTTGGGTTGAGCATGAACACTGAAGCTTTCTTT. It codes for CASIDVGLSMNTEAFF.

The V call is TRBV3-1 (or the pseudogene TRBV3-2), the J call TRBJ1-5; D is unclear. The ends were cut back, 2 bases at V and 3 bases at J, with 8 bases in the middle. The CDR3 loop spans 14 amino acids. CDR1 and CDR2 from the germline V gene are LGHDT and YNNKEL (reference sequence). CDR3 DNA: TGTGCCAGCAGCCAACTGGCAGACAATCAGCCCCAGCATTTT. The encoded protein is CASSQLADNQPQHF.

The chain's CDR3 is CASSSTGWDEQYF. The CDR3 DNA sequence: TGCGCCAGCAGCTCTACAGGGTGGGACGAGCAGTACTTC. The J gene is TRBJ2-7, the V gene TRBV5-1, with D perhaps matching TRBD1 (6 bases). This CDR3 contains 13 residues. The germline gives CDR1 SGHRS, CDR2 YFSETQ. The ends were cut back, 3 bases at V and 5 bases at J, with 12 bases in the middle.

This chain joins TRBV12-3 or TRBV12-4 and TRBJ1-5, with no clear D. The CDR3 totals 12 residues. The ends were cut back, 3 bases at V and 7 bases at J, with 7 bases in the middle. CDR3 sequence: CASSLAGQPQHF. The CDR3 coding sequence is TGTGCCAGCAGTTTGGCAGGACAGCCCCAGCATTTT.

This chain joins TRBV5-1 and TRBJ1-2; TRBD1 is a possible D gene (5 bases). In germline, CDR1 is SGHRS, CDR2 YFSETQ. The CDR3 runs to 14 residues. Trimming left V 0 bases short and J 2 bases short, with 8 bases between. CDR3 DNA: TGCGCCAGCAGCTTGGGAGGGGAGAACTATGGCTACACCTTC. Its translation: CASSLGGENYGYTF.

V is TRBV3-1 (or the pseudogene TRBV3-2) and J is TRBJ1-1; D is unresolved. The CDR3 sequence is 15 residues long. Germline values: CDR1 LGHDT, CDR2 YNNKEL (reference sequence). The V end was cut by 0 bases, the J end by 3 bases, with 11 bases between. The DNA for the CDR3 is TGTGCCAGCAGCCAAGAGTCCCGACTGGACACTGAAGCTTTCTTT. Translation gives CASSQESRLDTEAFF.

The V gene is TRBV6-4, the J gene TRBJ1-2; 11 bases are a match to TRBD1. V dropped 2 bases and J dropped 7; count of bases not matched to a gene: 9. Germline lookup yields CDR1 MRHNA and CDR2 SNTAGT. CDR3 length equals 16 residues. CDR3: CASSDGTGTGGGGYTF. CDR3 nucleotide sequence: TGTGCCAGCAGTGACGGAACCGGGACAGGGGGAGGTGGCTACACCTTC.

The rearrangement links TRBV11-2 to TRBJ2-2, with D possibly called TRBD1 or TRBD2 (5 bases each). The ends were cut back, 1 base at V and 3 bases at J, with 18 bases in the middle. The CDR3 sequence is 18 residues long. In germline, CDR1 is SGHAT, CDR2 FQNNGV. The CDR3, as DNA: TGTGCCAGCAGCTTAGGAAGGGGAGCGGCCCGCGACACCGGGGAGCTGTTTTTT. Encoded protein: CASSLGRGAARDTGELFF.

The V and J genes are TRBV28 and TRBJ2-7; a possible D gene is TRBD2 (5 bases). V lost 6 bases and J lost 3, with 15 bases in between. Looked up from germline, CDR1 is MDHEN and CDR2 is SYDVKM. This CDR3 has 14 residues. The CDR3, as DNA: TGTGCCAGCAGCTCCCCCGGGGTCCACTACGAGCAGTACTTC. Its protein is CASSSPGVHYEQYF. The full variable domain, with the rest looked up from reference TRBV28 and TRBJ2-7, is DVKVTQSSRYLVKRTGEKVFLECVQDMDHENMFWYRQDPGLGLRLIYFSYDVKMKEKGDIPEGYSVSREKKERFSLILESASTNQTSMYLCASSSPGVHYEQYFGPGTRLTVT.

V usage is TRBV19 and J usage is TRBJ1-5; D not resolved. Trimming left V 0 bases short and J 0 bases short, with 9 bases between. This CDR3 has 16 residues. CDR1 is LNHDA, CDR2 SQIVND, per germline (reference sequence). The CDR3 sequence: CASSIDRTYSNQPQHF. The CDR3 DNA is TGTGCCAGTAGTATAGATCGGACGTATAGCAATCAGCCCCAGCATTTT.

The chain joins TRBV9 to TRBJ2-1; possibly TRBD1 for D (5 bases). The CDR3 is 12 amino acids. Germline V gene data show CDR1 as SGDLS and CDR2 as YYNGEE. With 4 bases removed from V and 11 bases from J, the gap between germline ends came to 13 bases. CDR3 in DNA: TGTGCCAGCAGCCCGGAAGGGGCGCAGCAGTTCTTC. As protein: CASSPEGAQQFF.

This chain joins TRBV27 and TRBJ2-7; D is uncertain. Trimming removed 1 base at V and 5 bases at J, with 6 bases between. Germline values: CDR1 MNHEY, CDR2 SMNVEV (reference sequence). The CDR3 runs 12 residues. The CDR3 reads CASSLFINEQYF. The CDR3 nucleotides are TGTGCCAGCAGTTTATTTATAAACGAGCAGTACTTC.

V usage is TRBV11-2 and J usage is TRBJ1-1; TRBD1 matches at 11 bases. The CDR3 loop spans 15 amino acids. Germline CDR1 and CDR2: SGHAT and FQNNGV. J gave up 4 bases and V 4 bases, and 5 bases lay outside the gene matches. CDR3 bases: TGTGCCAGCAGCTCGGGACAGGGGGTATTCACTGAAGCTTTCTTT. Protein: CASSSGQGVFTEAFF.

With regard to this clone: The sample contains more than one DNA sequence encoding this CDR3. The genes are TRBV28 and TRBJ1-6; 7 nucleotides align to TRBD1. Trimming cost V 2 bases and J 7 bases; bases outside gene matches: 2. This CDR3 is built from 14 residues. The germline CDR1 and CDR2 sequences are MDHEN and SYDVKM. The CDR3 DNA is TGTGCCAGCAGTTTAAGACAGGGAAATTCACCCCTCCACTTT. Translation gives CASSLRQGNSPLHF.

The CDR3 reads CASSLTRLETQYF. As DNA, the CDR3 is TGTGCCAGCAGCTTAACGCGCTTGGAGACCCAGTACTTC. V is TRBV7-2 and J is TRBJ2-5; D gene uncertain. The CDR3 length is 13 residues. The V gene's germline CDR1 is SGHTA and CDR2 FQGNSA. With 2 bases removed from V and 5 bases from J, the gap between germline ends came to 9 bases. Filled out from reference TRBV7-2 and TRBJ2-5, the complete variable domain reads GAGVSQSPSNKVTEKGKDVELRCDPISGHTALYWYRQSLGQGLEFLIYFQGNSAPDKSGLPSDRFSAERTGGSVSTLTIQRTQQEDSAVYLCASSLTRLETQYFGPGTRLLVL.

This clone was counted between two and nine times. The gene calls are TRBV5-1 and TRBJ1-2, with a possible D match to TRBD1 (5 bases). Trimming cost V 0 bases and J 4 bases, with 16 bases left between them. CDR3 length equals 16 residues. Germline loops: CDR1 SGHRS, CDR2 YFSETQ. The CDR3 region is CASSLEPPLGGYGYTF. The CDR3 region has the DNA TGCGCCAGCAGCTTGGAACCGCCGCTCGGGGGCTATGGCTACACCTTC.

The genes are TRBV30 and TRBJ2-5, with D hard to call. The length of the CDR3 is 13 residues. V lost 0 bases to trimming and J lost 1 base, with 6 bases between them. The germline gives CDR1 GTSNPN, CDR2 SVGIG (reference sequence). The CDR3 region is CAWSVISQETQYF. The DNA for the CDR3 is TGTGCCTGGAGTGTGATAAGCCAAGAGACCCAGTACTTC.

The rearrangement uses TRBV5-6 and TRBJ2-5, with 11 bases identical to TRBD2. CDR3 size: 19 residues. CDR1 and CDR2 from the germline V gene are SGHDT and YYEEEE. Trimming removed 0 bases from V and 5 bases from J; junction bases left unmatched: 15. CDR3 DNA sequence: TGTGCCAGCAGCTTGGCCGGTAGCGGGAGGGCCACGGTCGGGGAGACCCAGTACTTC. Its protein product is CASSLAGSGRATVGETQYF.

This chain links TRBV6-1 with TRBJ2-5, with D uncertain. Germline CDR1 and CDR2: MNHNS and SASEGT. This CDR3 has 14 residues. V was shortened by 2 bases and J by 6 bases, with 13 bases between the two germline ends. The CDR3 sequence is CASSEQETRQTQYF. CDR3 nucleotide sequence: TGTGCCAGCAGTGAACAAGAAACCCGGCAGACCCAGTACTTC.

The chain couples TRBV2 to TRBJ2-3, with D perhaps given as TRBD1 or TRBD2 (5 bases each). With 4 bases removed from V and 6 bases from J, the gap between germline ends came to 14 bases. The CDR3 spans 14 residues. The germline gives CDR1 SNHLY, CDR2 FYNNEI. The CDR3 reads CASSGDDLADTQYF. In DNA, the CDR3 is TGTGCCAGCAGTGGGGACGACCTGGCGGATACGCAGTATTTT. Based on the CDR3 plus reference TRBV2 and TRBJ2-3, the full variable domain is EPEVTQTPSHQVTQMGQEVILRCVPISNHLYFYWYRQILGQKVEFLVSFYNNEISEKSEIFDDQFSVERPDGSNFTLKIRSTKLEDSAMYFCASSGDDLADTQYFGPGTRLTVL.

This chain connects TRBV19 to TRBJ2-2; 9 nucleotides align to TRBD1. Germline CDR1 reads LNHDA; CDR2 reads SQIVND (reference sequence). The CDR3 spans 15 residues. J lost 4 bases, V lost 7 bases, and 7 bases had no gene match. CDR3 sequence (DNA): TGTGCCAGTAATGTGGGGACAGGGTTCACCGGGGAGCTGTTTTTT. Translation: CASNVGTGFTGELFF. Combining the CDR3 with reference TRBV19 and TRBJ2-2 gives the whole variable domain DGGITQSPKYLFRKEGQNVTLSCEQNLNHDAMYWYRQDPGQGLRLIYYSQIVNDFQKGDIAEGYSVSREKKESFPLTVTSAQKNPTAFYLCASNVGTGFTGELFFGEGSRLTVL.

The chain has TRBV11-2 and TRBJ2-7, with D hard to call. The CDR3 loop spans 13 amino acids. CDR1 and CDR2 (germline): SGHAT, FQNNGV. The V and J ends lost 3 bases and 1 base respectively, with 7 bases between them. The CDR3 DNA reads as TGTGCCAGCAGCTTTTGGCAGTCCTACGAGCAGTACTTC. This translates into CASSFWQSYEQYF.

This clone is a singleton in its sample. This rearrangement joins TRBV21-1 to TRBJ1-5; TRBD1, the table's D call, was not compared with the DNA. TRBV21-1 represents a pseudogene. This CDR3 is 19 amino acids long. CDR3 coding DNA: TGTGCCAGCAGCAATCGCTCGGGACACCGAAGATATAGCAATCAGCCCCAGCATTTT. This gives the protein CASSNRSGHRRYSNQPQHF.